Included here is one T cell receptor beta chain sequence, with context. What it binds is unknown. Donors were ostensibly healthy at sampling, although undocumented immune exposures were probable. This sample was taken from a study of cytomegalovirus exposure and HLA in healthy donors. Whole-study results and caveats: Being indistinguishable, some V segments were excluded, TRBV6-2 and TRBV6-3 among them. Later on, an analysis showed TCR association rates differing by HLA locus, with DRB1 the most and HLA-C the fewest.

Researchers ran the PCR with 60 Vbeta and 13 Jbeta primers. Produced via immunoSEQ multiplex PCR; TCRdb's table is partial and in-frame only. The data show 85,000 to 100,000 clones, about four fifths seen once. Germline-derived CDR1 and CDR2 are SGHRS and YFSETQ. The V end was cut by 5 bases, the J end by 3 bases, with 9 bases between. This CDR3 is 12 amino acids long. The sequence was obtained from a man aged 25 to 45 in good health and CMV-seronegative. What was sequenced was PBMCs. The chain combines TRBV5-1 with TRBJ2-7; the D is unclear. The chain's CDR3 is CASRNGVYEQYF. The CDR3 coding sequence is TGCGCCAGCAGGAACGGTGTCTACGAGCAGTACTTC.